The next 5 T cell receptor beta chains were all read from a single sample in a study of T-cell memory formation after mild COVID-19. In TCRdb, the 5' RACE reads were re-called with MiXCR into one record per CDR3 protein. The table records about 320,000 distinct CDR3 sequences, 13% to 15% of them present only once. The sequenced sample consisted of PBMCs or a T cell subset sorted from them (not recorded which). These receptors all stem from a man aged 18-30 years who had mild COVID-19 (a few samples of this study predate the infection). Cell type and time point are not known.

This clonotype was recorded a few times. The CDR3 bases are TGTGCCAGCAGTCGGTGGGGGGCTAGCTACGAGCAGTACTTC. It yields the protein CASSRWGASYEQYF. The V and J genes are TRBV27 and TRBJ2-7; perhaps D is TRBD1 or TRBD2 (6 bases each). The V gene lost 5 bases and the J gene lost 3 bases, with 14 bases spanning the gap. Germline V gene data show CDR1 as MNHEY and CDR2 as SMNVEV (reference sequence). The CDR3 contains 14 residues.

The chain combines TRBV3-1 with TRBJ1-2; D is uncertain. CDR1 LGHDT and CDR2 YNNKEL come from the germline V gene (reference sequence). Trimming removed 3 bases from V and 2 bases from J, with 10 bases in between. The CDR3 consists of 14 residues. As DNA, the CDR3 is TGTGCCAGCAGCCAGAGGGAGTCAAACTATGGCTACACCTTC. Protein: CASSQRESNYGYTF.

The chain uses TRBV10-3 and TRBJ2-3; 10 bases match TRBD2. The CDR3 runs 17 residues. Trimming took 6 bases from V and 5 from J; bases not matched to a gene: 14. Germline V gene data show CDR1 as ENHRY and CDR2 as SYGVKD. CDR3 in amino acids: CAISRTHTSGVEDTQYF. CDR3 DNA sequence: TGTGCCATCAGCCGAACTCATACTAGCGGGGTCGAAGATACGCAGTATTTT.

This clonotype was seen ten or more times. The genes are TRBV11-3 and TRBJ2-2; either TRBD1 or TRBD2 may fit D (5 bases each). The CDR3 has 15 amino acids. From germline, CDR1 is SGHNT and CDR2 YENEEA. Between the trimmed V and J ends, which lost 4 bases and 1 base, there was a span of 10 bases. CDR3 protein: CASSSGTVNTGELFF. The CDR3 coding sequence is TGTGCCAGCAGCTCCGGGACGGTGAACACCGGGGAGCTGTTTTTT.

The V call is TRBV13, the J call TRBJ2-1, with D maybe TRBD1 (5 bases). The CDR3 covers 13 residues. V was trimmed by 4 bases and J by 7 bases, leaving 11 bases between them. CDR1 is PRHDT, CDR2 FYEKMQ, per germline (reference sequence). CDR3 DNA sequence: TGTGCCAGCAGCTCGACTGGGGCGAATGAGCAGTTCTTC. Encoded protein: CASSSTGANEQFF.